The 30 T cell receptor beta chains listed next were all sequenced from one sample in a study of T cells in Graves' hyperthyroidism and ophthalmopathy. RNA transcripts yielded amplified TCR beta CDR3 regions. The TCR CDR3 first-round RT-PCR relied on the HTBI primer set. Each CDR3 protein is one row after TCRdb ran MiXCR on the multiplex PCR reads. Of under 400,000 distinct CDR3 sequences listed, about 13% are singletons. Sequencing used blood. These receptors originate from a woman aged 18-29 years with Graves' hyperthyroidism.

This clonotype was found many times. CDR3 sequence reads: CASSLFDAGELFF. Written as DNA, the CDR3 is TGTGCCAGCAGTCTTTTCGACGCCGGGGAGCTGTTTTTT. V is TRBV11-3 and J is TRBJ2-2; D unclear. Germline V lookup: CDR1 SGHNT, CDR2 YENEEA. Trimming shortened V by 6 bases and J by 6 bases, and 11 bases separated the two germline ends. This CDR3 comprises 13 residues.

The CDR3 bases are TGTGCCAGCAGCTTACAGCGGAGCTCCTACAATGAGCAGTTCTTC. Its translation: CASSLQRSSYNEQFF. The chain couples TRBV7-9 to TRBJ2-1, with TRBD2 as a possible D gene (5 bases). Trimming took 2 bases from V and 0 from J, leaving 8 bases between them. The CDR3 totals 15 residues. The germline V gene encodes CDR1 SEHNR and CDR2 FQNEAQ (reference sequence).

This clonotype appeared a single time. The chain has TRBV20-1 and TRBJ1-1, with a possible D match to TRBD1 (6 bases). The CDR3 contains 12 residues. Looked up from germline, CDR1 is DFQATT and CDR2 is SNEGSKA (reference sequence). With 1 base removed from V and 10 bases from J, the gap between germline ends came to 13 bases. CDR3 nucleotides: TGCAGTGCTAGAGGGACAGCTCCCCGAGCTTTCTTT. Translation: CSARGTAPRAFF.

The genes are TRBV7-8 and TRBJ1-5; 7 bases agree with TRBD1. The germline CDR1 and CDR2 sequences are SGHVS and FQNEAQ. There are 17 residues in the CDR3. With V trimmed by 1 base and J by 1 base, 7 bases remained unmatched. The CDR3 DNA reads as TGTGCCAGCAGCTTAGGAGGGGGCGGTTACAGCAATCAGCCCCAGCATTTT. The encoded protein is CASSLGGGGYSNQPQHF. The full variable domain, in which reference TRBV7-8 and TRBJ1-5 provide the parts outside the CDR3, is GAGVSQSPRYKVAKRGQDVALRCDPISGHVSLFWYQQALGQGPEFLTYFQNEAQLDKSGLPSDRFFAERPEGSVSTLKIQRTQQEDSAVYLCASSLGGGGYSNQPQHFGDGTRLSIL.

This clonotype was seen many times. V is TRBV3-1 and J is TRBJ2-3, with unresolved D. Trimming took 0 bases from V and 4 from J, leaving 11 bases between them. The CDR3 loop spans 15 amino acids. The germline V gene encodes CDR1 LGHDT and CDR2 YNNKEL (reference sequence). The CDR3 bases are TGTGCCAGCAGCCAAGAAAACAGTATACCAGATACGCAGTATTTT. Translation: CASSQENSIPDTQYF.

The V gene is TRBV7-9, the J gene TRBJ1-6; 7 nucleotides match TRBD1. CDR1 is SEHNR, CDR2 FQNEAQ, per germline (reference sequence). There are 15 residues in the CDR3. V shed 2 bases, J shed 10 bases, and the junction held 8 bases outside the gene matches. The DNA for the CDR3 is TGTGCCAGCAGCTTACAACAGGGGTTCGAGTCACCCCTCCACTTT. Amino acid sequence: CASSLQQGFESPLHF.

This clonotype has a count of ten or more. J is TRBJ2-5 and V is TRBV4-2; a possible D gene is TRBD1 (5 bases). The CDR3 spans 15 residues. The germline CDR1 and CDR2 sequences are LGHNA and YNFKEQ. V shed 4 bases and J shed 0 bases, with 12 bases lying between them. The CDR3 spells CASSRMVGDQETQYF. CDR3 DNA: TGTGCCAGCAGCCGGATGGTAGGGGACCAAGAGACCCAGTACTTC.

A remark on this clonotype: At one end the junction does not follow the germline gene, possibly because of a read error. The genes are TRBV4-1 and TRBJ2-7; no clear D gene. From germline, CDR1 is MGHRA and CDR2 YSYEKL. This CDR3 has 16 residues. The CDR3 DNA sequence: TGCGCCAGCAGCCAAGTTGATATGGGATTCTCCCACGAGCAGTACTTC. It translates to CASSQVDMGFSHEQYF.

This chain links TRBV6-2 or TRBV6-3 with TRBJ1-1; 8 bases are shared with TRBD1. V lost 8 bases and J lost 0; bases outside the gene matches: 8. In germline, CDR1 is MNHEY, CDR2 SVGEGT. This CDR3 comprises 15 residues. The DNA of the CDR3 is TGTGCCAGCTCCCAGGGGGCAGTCGTGAACACTGAAGCTTTCTTT. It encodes CASSQGAVVNTEAFF.

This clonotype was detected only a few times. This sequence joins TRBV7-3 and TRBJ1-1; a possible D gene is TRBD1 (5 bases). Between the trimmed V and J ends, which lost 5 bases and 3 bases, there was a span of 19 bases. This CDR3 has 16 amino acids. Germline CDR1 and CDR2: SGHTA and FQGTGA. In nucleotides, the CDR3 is TGTGCCAGCAGCCCGATAGGAGGGACGCTAGACACTGAAGCTTTCTTT. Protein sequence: CASSPIGGTLDTEAFF.

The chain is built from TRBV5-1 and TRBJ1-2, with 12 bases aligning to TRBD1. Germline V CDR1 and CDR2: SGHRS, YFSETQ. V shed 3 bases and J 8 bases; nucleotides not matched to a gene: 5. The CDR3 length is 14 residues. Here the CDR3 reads CASSSGQGAGGYTF. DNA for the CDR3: TGCGCCAGCAGCTCGGGACAGGGGGCGGGCGGCTACACCTTC.

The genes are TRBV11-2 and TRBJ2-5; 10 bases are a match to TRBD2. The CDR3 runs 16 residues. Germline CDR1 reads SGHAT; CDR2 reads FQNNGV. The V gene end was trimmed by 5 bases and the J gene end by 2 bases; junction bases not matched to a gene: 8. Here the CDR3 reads CASSRISGGKQETQYF. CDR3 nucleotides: TGTGCCAGCAGCAGGATTAGCGGGGGGAAACAAGAGACCCAGTACTTC.

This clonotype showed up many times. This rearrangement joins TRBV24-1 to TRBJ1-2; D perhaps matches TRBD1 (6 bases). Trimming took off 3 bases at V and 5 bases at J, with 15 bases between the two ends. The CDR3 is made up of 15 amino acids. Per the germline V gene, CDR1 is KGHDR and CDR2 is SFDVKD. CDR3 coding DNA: TGTGCCACCAGTGATGACAGGATAGGGGCTTATGGCTACACCTTC. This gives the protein CATSDDRIGAYGYTF.

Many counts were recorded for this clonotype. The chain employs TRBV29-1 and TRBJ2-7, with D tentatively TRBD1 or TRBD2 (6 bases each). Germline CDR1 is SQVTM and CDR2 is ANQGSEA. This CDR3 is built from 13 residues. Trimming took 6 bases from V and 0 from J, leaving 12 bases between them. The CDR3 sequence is CSVGAGLSYEQYF. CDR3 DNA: TGCAGCGTGGGGGCGGGACTCTCCTACGAGCAGTACTTC.

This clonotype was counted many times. CDR3 sequence reads: CSVVAGEDGYTF. The CDR3, as DNA: TGCAGCGTTGTTGCAGGGGAGGATGGCTACACCTTC. The J gene is TRBJ1-2, the V gene TRBV29-1, with D perhaps TRBD1 (6 bases). Looked up from germline, CDR1 is SQVTM and CDR2 is ANQGSEA. This CDR3 region has 12 residues. The ends were cut back, 4 bases at V and 6 bases at J, with 12 bases in the middle. Combining the CDR3 with reference TRBV29-1 and TRBJ1-2 gives the whole variable domain SAVISQKPSRDICQRGTSLTIQCQVDSQVTMMFWYRQQPGQSLTLIATANQGSEATYESGFVIDKFPISRPNLTFSTLTVSNMSPEDSSIYLCSVVAGEDGYTFGSGTRLTVV.

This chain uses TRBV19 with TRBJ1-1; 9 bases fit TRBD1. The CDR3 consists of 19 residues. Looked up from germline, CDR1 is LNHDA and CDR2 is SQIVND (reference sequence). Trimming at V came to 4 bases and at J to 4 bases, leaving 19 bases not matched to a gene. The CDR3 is CASSNTKARDRVVITEAFF. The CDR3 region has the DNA TGTGCCAGTAGTAATACCAAAGCTAGGGACAGGGTTGTCATCACTGAAGCTTTCTTT.

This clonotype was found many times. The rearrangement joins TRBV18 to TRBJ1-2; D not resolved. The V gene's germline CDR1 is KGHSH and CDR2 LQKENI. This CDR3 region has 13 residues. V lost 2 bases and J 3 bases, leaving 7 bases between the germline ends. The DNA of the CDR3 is TGTGCCAGCTCACCAGGGGTTGACTATGGCTACACCTTC. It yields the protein CASSPGVDYGYTF.

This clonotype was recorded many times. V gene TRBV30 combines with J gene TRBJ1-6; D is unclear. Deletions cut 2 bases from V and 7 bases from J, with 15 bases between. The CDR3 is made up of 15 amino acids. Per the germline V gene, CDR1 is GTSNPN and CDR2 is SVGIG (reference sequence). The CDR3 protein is CAWSPGGPSNSPLHF. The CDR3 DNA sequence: TGTGCCTGGAGTCCCGGTGGGCCTTCGAATTCACCCCTCCACTTT.

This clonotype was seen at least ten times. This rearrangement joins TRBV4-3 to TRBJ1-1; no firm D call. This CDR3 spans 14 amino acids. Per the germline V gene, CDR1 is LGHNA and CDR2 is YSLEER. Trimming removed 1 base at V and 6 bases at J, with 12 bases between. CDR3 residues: CASSQVSSLAEAFF. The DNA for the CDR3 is TGCGCCAGCAGCCAAGTCTCAAGCTTGGCTGAAGCTTTCTTT.

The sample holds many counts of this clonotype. CDR3 protein: CASSLSGTGPYGYTF. The CDR3 region has the DNA TGTGCCAGCAGTTTATCGGGGACAGGGCCGTACGGCTACACCTTC. The chain carries TRBV27 and TRBJ1-2; 9 bases align to TRBD1. This CDR3 has 15 residues. Germline CDR1 reads MNHEY; CDR2 reads SMNVEV (reference sequence). V lost 0 bases and J lost 8; bases outside the gene matches: 7.

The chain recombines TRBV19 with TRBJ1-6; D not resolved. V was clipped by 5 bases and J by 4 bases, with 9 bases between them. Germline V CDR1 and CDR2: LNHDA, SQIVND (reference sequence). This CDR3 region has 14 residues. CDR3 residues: CASSRRDYNSPLHF. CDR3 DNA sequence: TGTGCCAGTAGTCGCCGGGATTATAATTCACCCCTCCACTTT.

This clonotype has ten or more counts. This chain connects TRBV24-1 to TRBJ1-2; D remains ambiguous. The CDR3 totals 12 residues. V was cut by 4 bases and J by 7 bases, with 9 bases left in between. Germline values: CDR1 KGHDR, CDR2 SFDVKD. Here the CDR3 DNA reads TGTGCCACCAGTGAATCCAGGTCTGGCTACACCTTC. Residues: CATSESRSGYTF.

The CDR3: CSALELGTGGGNEQFF. The CDR3 nucleotides are TGCAGTGCTCTAGAACTCGGGACAGGGGGGGGTAATGAGCAGTTCTTC. The chain employs TRBV20-1 and TRBJ2-1; 11 bases line up with TRBD1. The V and J ends lost 5 bases and 7 bases, in that order; junction bases with no gene match: 13. Germline V CDR1 and CDR2: DFQATT, SNEGSKA (reference sequence). The CDR3 covers 16 residues.

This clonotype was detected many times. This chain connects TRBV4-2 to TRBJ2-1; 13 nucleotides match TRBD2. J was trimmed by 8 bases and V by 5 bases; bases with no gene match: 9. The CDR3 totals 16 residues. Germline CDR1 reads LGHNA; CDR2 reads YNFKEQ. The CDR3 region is CASSFRLAGGHDEQFF. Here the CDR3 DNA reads TGTGCCAGCAGCTTCCGACTAGCGGGGGGCCACGATGAGCAGTTCTTC.

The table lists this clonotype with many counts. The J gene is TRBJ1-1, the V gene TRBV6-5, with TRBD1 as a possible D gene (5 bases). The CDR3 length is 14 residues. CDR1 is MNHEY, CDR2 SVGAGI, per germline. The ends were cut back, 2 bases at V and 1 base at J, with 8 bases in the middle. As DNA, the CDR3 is TGTGCCAGCAGTTACGCGGGGACGAACACTGAAGCTTTCTTT. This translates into CASSYAGTNTEAFF.

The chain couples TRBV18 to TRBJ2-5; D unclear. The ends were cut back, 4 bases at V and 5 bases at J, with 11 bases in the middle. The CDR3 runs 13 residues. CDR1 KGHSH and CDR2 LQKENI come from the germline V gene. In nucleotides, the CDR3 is TGTGCCAGCTCACGTTATCCCCGGGAGACCCAGTACTTC. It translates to CASSRYPRETQYF.

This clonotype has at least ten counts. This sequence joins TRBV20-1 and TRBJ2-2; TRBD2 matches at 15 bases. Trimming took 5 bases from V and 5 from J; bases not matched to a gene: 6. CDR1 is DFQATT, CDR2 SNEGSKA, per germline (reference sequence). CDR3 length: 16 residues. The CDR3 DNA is TGCAGTGCTGGGAGGGGACTAGCGGGGGGTACCGGGGAGCTGTTTTTT. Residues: CSAGRGLAGGTGELFF.

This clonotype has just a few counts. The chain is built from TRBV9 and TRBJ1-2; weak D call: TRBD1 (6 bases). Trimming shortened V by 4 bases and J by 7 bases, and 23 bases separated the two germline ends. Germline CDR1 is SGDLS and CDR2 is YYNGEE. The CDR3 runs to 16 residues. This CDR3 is CASSSHPNTWGPGYTF. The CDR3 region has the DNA TGTGCCAGCAGCTCCCACCCAAATACATGGGGGCCTGGCTACACCTTC.

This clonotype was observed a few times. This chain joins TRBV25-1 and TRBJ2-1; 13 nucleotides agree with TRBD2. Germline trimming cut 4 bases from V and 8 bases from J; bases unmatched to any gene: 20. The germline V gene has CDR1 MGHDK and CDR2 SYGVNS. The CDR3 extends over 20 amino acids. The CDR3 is CASSVGWDAQLAGGYHEQFF. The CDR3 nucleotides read TGTGCCAGCAGTGTCGGCTGGGACGCTCAACTAGCGGGAGGGTACCATGAGCAGTTCTTC.

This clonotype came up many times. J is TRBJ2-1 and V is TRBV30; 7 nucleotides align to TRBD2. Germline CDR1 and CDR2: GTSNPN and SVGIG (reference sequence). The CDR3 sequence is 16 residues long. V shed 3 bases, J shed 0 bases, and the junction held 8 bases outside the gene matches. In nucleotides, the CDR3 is TGTGCCTGGAGCGGGAGGCCTGAGAGCTCCTACAATGAGCAGTTCTTC. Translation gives CAWSGRPESSYNEQFF. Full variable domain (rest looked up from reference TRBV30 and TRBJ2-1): SQTIHQWPATLVQPVGSPLSLECTVEGTSNPNLYWYRQAAGRGLQLLFYSVGIGQISSEVPQNLSASRPQDRQFILSSKKLLLSDSGFYLCAWSGRPESSYNEQFFGPGTRLTVL.